Presented here are 32 T cell receptor beta chains from one specimen sequenced in a study of neurological immune-mediated disorders. MiXCR, applied by TCRdb to the 5' RACE reads, yields one record per CDR3 protein. The sample includes almost 85,000 distinct CDR3 sequences, 2.5% to 3% of them seen just once. Sequencing used PBMCs. These receptors all come from a woman aged 25-40 years with multiple sclerosis.

This clonotype was detected many times. V gene TRBV4-1 combines with J gene TRBJ2-7; a weak D match, TRBD1 (5 bases). Germline assignment: CDR1 MGHRA and CDR2 YSYEKL. The CDR3 extends over 15 amino acids. Trimming took 4 bases from V and 3 from J, leaving 16 bases between them. CDR3 nucleotide sequence: TGCGCCAGCAGCCTGTTACAGGACGGGCTCTACGAGCAGTACTTC. Its protein is CASSLLQDGLYEQYF.

This clonotype was counted many times. V and J are TRBV6-1 and TRBJ1-3, with TRBD1 identical over 7 bases. From germline, CDR1 is MNHNS and CDR2 SASEGT. After removal of 6 bases from V and 0 bases from J, the junction contained 8 bases not matched to a gene. The CDR3 covers 16 residues. The CDR3 DNA is TGTGCCAGCAGAGAAAACGACAGGGCCTCTGGAAACACCATATATTTT. Amino acids: CASRENDRASGNTIYF.

This clonotype occurred many times. The V call is TRBV10-2, the J call TRBJ2-2; 8 bases are shared with TRBD2. Germline V gene sequence: CDR1 WSHSY, CDR2 SAAADI. J gave up 3 bases and V 6 bases, and 12 bases lay outside the gene matches. This CDR3 region has 17 residues. CDR3 sequence: CASSPTGGPWDTGELFF. The CDR3, as DNA: TGCGCCAGCAGCCCAACGGGAGGGCCATGGGACACCGGGGAGCTGTTTTTT.

This clonotype was observed many times. The CDR3 nucleotides read TGCAGTGCCGTTTACAGCGGGTTCGACTATGGCTACACCTTC. The encoded protein is CSAVYSGFDYGYTF. This chain uses TRBV20-1 with TRBJ1-2; D ambiguous. Trimming removed 6 bases at V and 3 bases at J, with 17 bases between. Germline V gives CDR1 DFQATT, CDR2 SNEGSKA (reference sequence). This CDR3 region has 14 residues.

This clonotype was recorded many times. The chain employs TRBV7-2 and TRBJ2-7, with 7 bases that match TRBD1. The ends lost 5 bases at V and 6 bases at J; junction bases unmatched: 7. This CDR3 comprises 13 residues. The germline V gene encodes CDR1 SGHTA and CDR2 FQGNSA. CDR3 in DNA: TGTGCCAGCAGCCGGGACAGATCCGCCGAGCAGTACTTC. Its translation is CASSRDRSAEQYF.

This clonotype was observed at least ten times. The chain joins TRBV7-2 to TRBJ2-3; D is unresolved. The CDR3 is 13 residues long. V lost 4 bases and J 1 base, leaving 6 bases between the germline ends. Germline V CDR1 and CDR2: SGHTA, FQGNSA. The CDR3 sequence: CASSSQGTDTQYF. In DNA form, the CDR3 reads TGTGCCAGCAGCTCCCAAGGCACAGATACGCAGTATTTT.

This clonotype was detected ten times or more. The gene calls are TRBV6-2 or TRBV6-3 and TRBJ2-2; tentatively, D is TRBD1 or TRBD2 (5 bases each). This CDR3 is 13 amino acids long. Per the germline V gene, CDR1 is MNHEY and CDR2 is SVGEGT. V was pared by 6 bases and J by 13 bases, with 18 bases between. The CDR3 bases are TGTGCCAGCAGACGCCGGGACCTTAGACGGCTGTTTTTT. This translates into CASRRRDLRRLFF.

V gene TRBV7-2 combines with J gene TRBJ2-3, with TRBD2 matching over 10 bases. CDR3 length equals 15 residues. V lost 1 base, J lost 10 bases, and 8 bases stayed unmatched. Per the germline V gene, CDR1 is SGHTA and CDR2 is FQGNSA. CDR3 amino acids: CASSLVTSGSGAQYF. The CDR3 DNA sequence: TGTGCCAGCAGCTTAGTGACTAGCGGGTCGGGGGCGCAGTATTTT.

This clonotype was counted ten times or more. CDR3 loop: CASSLASGQGAYEQYF. CDR3 nucleotide sequence: TGTGCCAGCAGCTTAGCGTCGGGACAGGGGGCCTACGAGCAGTACTTC. The chain carries TRBV7-2 and TRBJ2-7; 11 bases match TRBD1. Germline-derived CDR1 and CDR2 are SGHTA and FQGNSA. V dropped 0 bases and J dropped 2; count of bases not matched to a gene: 3. There are 16 residues in the CDR3.

Notes on this clonotype: Possible read error: a much larger clone is one base away. This chain links TRBV2 with TRBJ2-7; 7 nucleotides agree with TRBD1. Germline V lookup: CDR1 SNHLY, CDR2 FYNNEI. J lost 5 bases, V lost 6 bases, and 10 bases had no gene match. The CDR3 has 14 residues. The CDR3 nucleotides read TGTGCCAGCAGGGTGGAGGACAGGACCAACGAGCAGTACTTC. The encoded protein is CASRVEDRTNEQYF.

This clonotype came up many times. This chain connects TRBV19 to TRBJ1-1, with 8 bases identical to TRBD1. Germline V gives CDR1 LNHDA, CDR2 SQIVND (reference sequence). V trimming: 9 bases; J trimming: 4 bases; junction bases outside the gene matches: 4. This CDR3 has 12 amino acids. The CDR3 region has the DNA TGTGCCAGCAACCAGGGGGCCACTGAAGCTTTCTTT. This gives the protein CASNQGATEAFF. Filled out from reference TRBV19 and TRBJ1-1, the complete variable domain reads DGGITQSPKYLFRKEGQNVTLSCEQNLNHDAMYWYRQDPGQGLRLIYYSQIVNDFQKGDIAEGYSVSREKKESFPLTVTSAQKNPTAFYLCASNQGATEAFFGQGTRLTVV.

This clonotype has ten or more counts. The chain combines TRBV5-1 with TRBJ2-1; 9 bases are shared with TRBD2. This CDR3 has 16 amino acids. Germline-derived CDR1 and CDR2 are SGHRS and YFSETQ. With 7 bases clipped from V and 5 bases from J, the junction kept 13 bases outside the gene matches. The CDR3 spells CASRDYSGSFDNEQFF. CDR3 DNA sequence: TGCGCCAGCCGTGATTATAGCGGGAGTTTCGACAATGAGCAGTTCTTC.

This clonotype was recorded many times. The chain has TRBV7-8 and TRBJ2-1; D call uncertain. The V end was cut by 4 bases, the J end by 12 bases, with 19 bases between. Germline V gene sequence: CDR1 SGHVS, CDR2 FQNEAQ. This CDR3 region has 14 residues. The CDR3 coding sequence is TGTGCCAGCAGCTCGGACCTGGCCGTGCTGGGGCAGTTCTTC. Its translation: CASSSDLAVLGQFF. Using reference TRBV7-8 and TRBJ2-1 for the parts outside the CDR3, the full variable domain is GAGVSQSPRYKVAKRGQDVALRCDPISGHVSLFWYQQALGQGPEFLTYFQNEAQLDKSGLPSDRFFAERPEGSVSTLKIQRTQQEDSAVYLCASSSDLAVLGQFFGPGTRLTVL.

The rearrangement links TRBV7-9 to TRBJ1-5; tentative D call: TRBD1 (6 bases). Germline V CDR1 and CDR2: SEHNR, FQNEAQ (reference sequence). V was pared by 5 bases and J by 8 bases, with 16 bases between. The CDR3 length is 14 residues. The CDR3 sequence is CASSDGQHREPQHF. The CDR3 DNA reads TGTGCCAGCAGCGACGGACAGCACAGGGAGCCCCAGCATTTT.

This clonotype was seen at least ten times. The rearrangement links TRBV7-2 to TRBJ1-4; the match to TRBD1 covers 11 bases. The CDR3 sequence is 17 residues long. Unmatched junction bases numbered 13, after V lost 5 bases and J lost 8 bases. Germline-derived CDR1 and CDR2 are SGHTA and FQGNSA. The DNA of the CDR3 is TGTGCCAGCAGCCTAGGGACAGGGGGAGACCTTGGGGAAAAACTGTTTTTT. Translation: CASSLGTGGDLGEKLFF.

This clonotype was counted many times. This chain uses TRBV28 with TRBJ2-3; 13 bases fit TRBD2. After removal of 4 bases from V and 6 bases from J, the junction contained 7 bases not matched to a gene. Germline CDR1 reads MDHEN; CDR2 reads SYDVKM. The length of the CDR3 is 16 residues. The CDR3 here is CASSSLTSGRYDTQYF. Written as DNA, the CDR3 is TGTGCCAGCAGTTCCCTGACTAGCGGGAGGTACGATACGCAGTATTTT.

Only a few counts were recorded for this clonotype. This may arise from a read error, as a much more abundant clone is one base away. The gene calls are TRBV5-1 and TRBJ2-3; D ambiguous. This CDR3 region has 14 residues. Germline CDR1 SGHRS, CDR2 YFSETQ. V was shortened by 5 bases and J by 6 bases, with 16 bases between the two germline ends. Written as DNA, the CDR3 is TGCGCCAGCAGTCGGAACAGCCACCTGGATACGCAGTATTTT. Its translation: CASSRNSHLDTQYF.

The sample holds a few counts of this clonotype. J is TRBJ1-4 and V is TRBV2; D ambiguous. There are 16 residues in the CDR3. Germline CDR1 reads SNHLY; CDR2 reads FYNNEI. The V and J ends lost 4 bases and 2 bases respectively, with 14 bases between them. The CDR3 loop reads CASSAGIRSTNEKLFF. The CDR3, as DNA: TGTGCCAGCAGTGCCGGAATTCGGTCCACTAATGAAAAACTGTTTTTT.

The sample holds many counts of this clonotype. The chain combines TRBV14 with TRBJ2-7, with 10 bases matching TRBD1. CDR1 is SGHDN, CDR2 FVKESK, per germline. Trimming removed 4 bases from V and 2 bases from J; junction bases left unmatched: 5. The CDR3 loop spans 15 amino acids. Here the CDR3 DNA reads TGTGCCAGCAGCCGACCGGGACAGGGGACCTACGAGCAGTACTTC. Encoded protein: CASSRPGQGTYEQYF.

This clonotype showed up many times. This sequence joins TRBV27 and TRBJ1-4, with D possibly being TRBD1 (6 bases). Germline V gene sequence: CDR1 MNHEY, CDR2 SMNVEV (reference sequence). The CDR3 length is 14 residues. Trimming cost V 5 bases and J 8 bases, with 15 bases left between them. CDR3: CASSHIPGEEKLFF. The DNA of the CDR3 is TGTGCCAGCAGTCATATCCCAGGGGAGGAAAAACTGTTTTTT.

This clonotype was counted many times. The rearrangement uses TRBV12-3 or TRBV12-4 and TRBJ2-7; TRBD1 matches at 7 bases. The J segment lost 6 bases and the V segment lost 4 bases, leaving 6 bases of the junction unmatched. This CDR3 comprises 13 residues. Here the CDR3 DNA reads TGTGCCAGCAGTTCACTACAGGGGAGCGAGCAGTACTTC. This sequence encodes CASSSLQGSEQYF.

This clonotype occurred many times. The J gene is TRBJ1-2, the V gene TRBV20-1; D possibly corresponds to TRBD1 (5 bases). CDR3 length equals 16 residues. Germline loops: CDR1 DFQATT, CDR2 SNEGSKA (reference sequence). Trimming removed 2 bases at V and 3 bases at J, with 19 bases between. CDR3 in DNA: TGCAGTGCTAGACCCCGTGGAGGGGTTATCGACTATGGCTACACCTTC. Its translation: CSARPRGGVIDYGYTF.

This clonotype was observed at least ten times. This chain uses TRBV7-2 with TRBJ2-1, with no clear D. Trimming removed 1 base at V and 2 bases at J, with 9 bases between. Germline CDR1 and CDR2: SGHTA and FQGNSA. The CDR3 consists of 15 residues. The DNA for the CDR3 is TGTGCCAGCAGCTTAGGTTGGCTAGCCTACAATGAGCAGTTCTTC. This codes for CASSLGWLAYNEQFF.

In this sample, this clonotype turned up many times. V usage is TRBV15 and J usage is TRBJ1-6; perhaps TRBD1 as D (6 bases). Per germline, CDR1 LNHNV and CDR2 YYDKDF (reference sequence). CDR3 length: 18 amino acids. V lost 0 bases, J lost 6 bases, and 18 bases lay in between. CDR3 sequence: CATSRDKQGFYLNSPLHF. As DNA, the CDR3 is TGTGCCACCAGCAGAGATAAACAGGGTTTCTACCTTAATTCACCCCTCCACTTT.

There are many counts of this clonotype. The chain employs TRBV20-1 and TRBJ1-2; D gene uncertain. The CDR3 spans 12 residues. Trimming removed 2 bases at V and 6 bases at J, with 10 bases between. Germline lookup yields CDR1 DFQATT and CDR2 SNEGSKA (reference sequence). In nucleotides, the CDR3 is TGCAGTGCTAGAAACAAGAGACATGGCTACACCTTC. This translates into CSARNKRHGYTF.

This clonotype was recorded at least ten times. CDR3 DNA: TGCAGTGCTAGAAAGGACTACGAGCAGTACTTC. Residues: CSARKDYEQYF. The rearrangement joins TRBV20-1 to TRBJ2-7; D unclear. The CDR3 is made up of 11 amino acids. Trimming pared 2 bases from V and 3 bases from J, leaving 5 bases between. Germline V lookup: CDR1 DFQATT, CDR2 SNEGSKA (reference sequence).

This clonotype was seen at least ten times. The chain recombines TRBV12-3 or TRBV12-4 with TRBJ2-7; 11 nucleotides agree with TRBD2. There are 15 residues in the CDR3. V lost 7 bases and J lost 2; bases outside the gene matches: 7. The CDR3 bases are TGTGCCAGCATCCTAGGGACTAGCGGTCCCTACGAGCAGTACTTC. It encodes CASILGTSGPYEQYF.

This clonotype was counted many times. V usage is TRBV12-3 or TRBV12-4 and J usage is TRBJ1-5, with D possibly matching TRBD1 (5 bases). The CDR3 is 13 amino acids. The germline V and J ends were trimmed by 6 bases and 4 bases, with 10 bases remaining between them. The CDR3 nucleotides are TGTGCCAGCAGGCCTCAGGGTAATCAGCCCCAGCATTTT. This sequence encodes CASRPQGNQPQHF.

There are many counts of this clonotype. This sequence joins TRBV10-3 and TRBJ2-5; 8 bases match TRBD2. The V gene end was trimmed by 6 bases and the J gene end by 3 bases; junction bases not matched to a gene: 3. This CDR3 is built from 13 residues. CDR1 ENHRY and CDR2 SYGVKD come from the germline V gene. The CDR3 sequence is CAISVAGKETQYF. The CDR3 nucleotides are TGTGCCATCAGCGTAGCGGGAAAAGAGACCCAGTACTTC.

This clonotype was seen at least ten times. The chain joins TRBV5-1 to TRBJ2-2; TRBD1 agrees at 9 bases. V dropped 4 bases and J dropped 7; count of bases not matched to a gene: 5. Germline CDR1 is SGHRS and CDR2 is YFSETQ. This CDR3 has 14 residues. CDR3 region: CASSRDRANGELFF. The CDR3, as DNA: TGCGCCAGCAGCCGGGACAGGGCTAACGGGGAGCTGTTTTTT.

This clonotype was found many times. The CDR3 loop reads CASSLATNLNEQFF. Written as DNA, the CDR3 is TGTGCCAGCAGCTTAGCCACCAATTTAAATGAGCAGTTCTTC. This rearrangement joins TRBV11-2 to TRBJ2-1; D not resolved. Germline loops: CDR1 SGHAT, CDR2 FQNNGV. V was shortened by 1 base and J by 7 bases, with 11 bases between the two germline ends. The CDR3 is 14 amino acids.

This clonotype was counted ten times or more. This chain's CDR3 is CASRLSAGTQYF. The CDR3 nucleotides are TGTGCCAGCAGGCTATCGGCGGGGACCCAGTACTTC. The chain couples TRBV12-3 or TRBV12-4 to TRBJ2-5; maybe TRBD2 (5 bases). The CDR3 consists of 12 residues. The ends were cut back, 6 bases at V and 7 bases at J, with 12 bases in the middle.